Only a few counts were recorded for the clone carrying this TCR beta chain. The antigen is unknown. This sample is drawn from a study of blood T cells in healthy people across ages. Study observations and caveats: Across samples, TCR beta diversity tracked strongly with naive T cell percentage.

The length of the CDR3 is 17 residues. Germline V lookup: CDR1 DFQATT, CDR2 SNEGSKA (reference sequence). V lost 0 bases and J 4 bases, leaving 19 bases between the germline ends. Through a sample-barcoded 5' primer and a J-beta primer mix, a second PCR was run for roughly 6 to 12 cycles. TCRdb recomputed calls from the 5' RACE reads with MiXCR, one row per CDR3 protein. Here the sample spans some 920,000 distinct CDR3 sequences, roughly 51% being singletons. The source is a woman aged 55-75 years in good health. V gene TRBV20-1 combines with J gene TRBJ1-5; the D gene is possibly TRBD1 (6 bases). The sample was blood. This CDR3 is CSARDGTGNSFNQPQHF. The CDR3 coding sequence is TGCAGTGCTAGAGATGGAACAGGGAATTCATTTAATCAGCCCCAGCATTTT.